This T cell receptor (beta chain) was retrieved from a study of blood T cells in healthy people across ages. Overall study findings and caveats: A roughly linear fall in TCR beta diversity per million T cells was seen with increasing age.

V shed 7 bases and J shed 13 bases, with 23 bases lying between them. The CDR3 totals 13 residues. The germline CDR1 and CDR2 sequences are SQVTM and ANQGSEA. With a J-beta primer mix and a sample-barcoded 5' primer, a second PCR ran roughly 6 to 11 cycles. One entry per CDR3 protein results from TCRdb running MiXCR on the 5' RACE reads. This table holds about 1.7 million distinct CDR3 sequences, roughly 28% found once. As regards this clonotype: Its target is not known. It may be a read error: a sequence one base away is much more abundant.

This clonotype was sampled from a woman aged 25-40 years in good health. The chain joins TRBV29-1 to TRBJ2-4, with D perhaps TRBD2 (6 bases). What was sequenced was blood. CDR3 in DNA: TGCAGCGGTTACAGGACGGACTACAATGAGCAGTACTTC. This gives the protein CSGYRTDYNEQYF.